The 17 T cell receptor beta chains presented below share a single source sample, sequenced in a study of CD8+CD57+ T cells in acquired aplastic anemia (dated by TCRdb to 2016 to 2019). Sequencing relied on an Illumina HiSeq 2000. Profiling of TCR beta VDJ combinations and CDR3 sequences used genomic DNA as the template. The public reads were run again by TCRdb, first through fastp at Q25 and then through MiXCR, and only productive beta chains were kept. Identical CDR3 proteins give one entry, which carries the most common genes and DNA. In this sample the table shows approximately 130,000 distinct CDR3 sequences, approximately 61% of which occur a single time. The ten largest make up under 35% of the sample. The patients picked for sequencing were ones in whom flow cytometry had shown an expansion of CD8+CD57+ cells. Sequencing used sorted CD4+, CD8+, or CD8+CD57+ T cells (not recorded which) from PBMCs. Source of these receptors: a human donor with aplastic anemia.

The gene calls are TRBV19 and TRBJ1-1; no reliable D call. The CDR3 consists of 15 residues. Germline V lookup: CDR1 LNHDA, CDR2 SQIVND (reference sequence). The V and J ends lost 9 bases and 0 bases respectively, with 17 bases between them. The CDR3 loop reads CASSSNRNMNTEAFF. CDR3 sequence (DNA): TGTGCCAGCAGCTCCAATAGAAACATGAACACTGAAGCTTTCTTT.

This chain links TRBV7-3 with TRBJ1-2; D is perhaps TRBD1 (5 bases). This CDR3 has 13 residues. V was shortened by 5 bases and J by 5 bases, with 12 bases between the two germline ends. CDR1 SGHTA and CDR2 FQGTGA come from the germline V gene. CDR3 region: CASSGGDEYGYTF. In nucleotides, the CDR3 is TGTGCCAGCAGCGGAGGGGATGAGTATGGCTACACCTTC.

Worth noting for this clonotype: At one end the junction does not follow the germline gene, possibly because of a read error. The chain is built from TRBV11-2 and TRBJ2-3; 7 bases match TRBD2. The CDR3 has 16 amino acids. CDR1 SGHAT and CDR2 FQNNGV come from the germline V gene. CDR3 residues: CASSSGGGTFTETQYF. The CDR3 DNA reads TGTGCCAGCAGCTCCGGGGGAGGGACCTTCACAGAAACGCAGTATTTT.

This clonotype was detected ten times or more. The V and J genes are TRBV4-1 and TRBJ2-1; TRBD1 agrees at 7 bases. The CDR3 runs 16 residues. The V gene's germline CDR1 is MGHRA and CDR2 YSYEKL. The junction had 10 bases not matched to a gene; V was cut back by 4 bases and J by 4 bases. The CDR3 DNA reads TGCGCCAGCAGCCTCCTAACCGGGACAGCTTACAATGAGCAGTTCTTC. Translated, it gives CASSLLTGTAYNEQFF.

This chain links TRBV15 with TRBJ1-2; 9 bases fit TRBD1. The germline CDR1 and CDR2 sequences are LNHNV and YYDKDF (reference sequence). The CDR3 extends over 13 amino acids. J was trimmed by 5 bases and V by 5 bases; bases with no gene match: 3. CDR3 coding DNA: TGTGCCACCAGCTCCGGGACAGGGTATGGCTACACCTTC. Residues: CATSSGTGYGYTF.

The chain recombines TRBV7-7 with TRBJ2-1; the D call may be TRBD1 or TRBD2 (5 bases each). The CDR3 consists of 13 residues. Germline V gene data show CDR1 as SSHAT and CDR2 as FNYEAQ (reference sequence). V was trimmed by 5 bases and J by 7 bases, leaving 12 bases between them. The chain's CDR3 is CASSLGTGNEQFF. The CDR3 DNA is TGTGCCAGCAGCCTCGGGACGGGTAATGAGCAGTTCTTC.

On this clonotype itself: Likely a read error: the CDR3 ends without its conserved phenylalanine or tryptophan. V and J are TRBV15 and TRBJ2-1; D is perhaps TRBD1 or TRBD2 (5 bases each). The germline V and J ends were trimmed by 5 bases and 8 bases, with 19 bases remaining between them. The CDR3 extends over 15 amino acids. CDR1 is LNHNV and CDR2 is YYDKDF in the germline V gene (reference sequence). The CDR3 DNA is TGTGCCACCAGCCTAGGCCGGGACGGAAACGATGAGCAGTTCCTC. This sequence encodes CATSLGRDGNDEQFL.

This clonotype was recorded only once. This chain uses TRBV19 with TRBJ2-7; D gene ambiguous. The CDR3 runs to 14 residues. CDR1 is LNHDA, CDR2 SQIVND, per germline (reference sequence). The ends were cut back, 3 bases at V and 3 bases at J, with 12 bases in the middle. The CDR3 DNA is TGTGCCAGTAGTATCTCAGGCGAGAGCTACGAGCAGTACTTC. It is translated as CASSISGESYEQYF.

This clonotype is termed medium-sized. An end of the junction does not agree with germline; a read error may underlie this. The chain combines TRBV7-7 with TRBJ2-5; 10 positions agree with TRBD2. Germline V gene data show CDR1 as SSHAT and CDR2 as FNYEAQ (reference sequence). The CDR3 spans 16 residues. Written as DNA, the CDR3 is TGTGCTAGCAGAAAGACCGGGACTAGCGACTGGGAGACCCAGTACTTC. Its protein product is CASRKTGTSDWETQYF.

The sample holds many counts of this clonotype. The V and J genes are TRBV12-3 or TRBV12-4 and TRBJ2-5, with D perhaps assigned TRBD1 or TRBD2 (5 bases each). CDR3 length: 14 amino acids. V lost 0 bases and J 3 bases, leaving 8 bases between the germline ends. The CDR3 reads CASSLAGVKETQYF. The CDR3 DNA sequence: TGTGCCAGCAGTTTAGCGGGGGTTAAAGAGACCCAGTACTTC.

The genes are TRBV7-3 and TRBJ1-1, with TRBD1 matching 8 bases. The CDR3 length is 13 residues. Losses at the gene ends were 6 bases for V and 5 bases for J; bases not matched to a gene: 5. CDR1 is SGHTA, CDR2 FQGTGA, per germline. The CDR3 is CASSETGVTEAFF. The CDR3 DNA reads TGTGCCAGCAGTGAGACAGGGGTGACTGAAGCTTTCTTT.

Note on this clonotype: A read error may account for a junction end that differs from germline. CDR3: CASSLVQGAYEQCF. The CDR3 bases are TGTGCCAGCAGCTTAGTCCAGGGGGCTTACGAGCAGTGCTTC. V gene TRBV11-2 combines with J gene TRBJ2-7, with TRBD1 matching 8 bases. Germline lookup yields CDR1 SGHAT and CDR2 FQNNGV. The CDR3 runs to 14 residues. The full variable domain, rest sourced from reference TRBV11-2 and TRBJ2-7, is EAGVAQSPRYKIIEKRQSVAFWCNPISGHATLYWYQQILGQGPKLLIQFQNNGVVDDSQLPKDRFSAERLKGVDSTLKIQPAKLEDSAVYLCASSLVQGAYEQCFGPGTRLTVT.

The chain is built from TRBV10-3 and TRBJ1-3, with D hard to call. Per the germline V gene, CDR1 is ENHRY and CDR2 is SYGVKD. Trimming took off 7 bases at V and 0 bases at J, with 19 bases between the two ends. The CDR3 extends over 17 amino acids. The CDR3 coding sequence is TGTGCCATCAATTCCAAGGAAGAATTAAGCTCTGGAAACACCATATATTTT. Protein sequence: CAINSKEELSSGNTIYF.

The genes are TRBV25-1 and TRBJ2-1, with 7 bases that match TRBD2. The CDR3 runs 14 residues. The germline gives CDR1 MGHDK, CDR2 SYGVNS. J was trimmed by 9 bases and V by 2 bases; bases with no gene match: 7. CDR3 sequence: CASSEPGREGEQFF. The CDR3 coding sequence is TGTGCCAGCAGTGAACCTGGGAGGGAAGGTGAGCAGTTCTTC.

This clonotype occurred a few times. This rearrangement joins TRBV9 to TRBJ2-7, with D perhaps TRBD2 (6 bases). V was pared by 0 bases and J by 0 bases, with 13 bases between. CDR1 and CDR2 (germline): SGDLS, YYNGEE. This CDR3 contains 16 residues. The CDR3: CASSVGGGTSSYEQYF. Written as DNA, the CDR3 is TGTGCCAGCAGCGTAGGGGGCGGGACGAGCTCCTACGAGCAGTACTTC.

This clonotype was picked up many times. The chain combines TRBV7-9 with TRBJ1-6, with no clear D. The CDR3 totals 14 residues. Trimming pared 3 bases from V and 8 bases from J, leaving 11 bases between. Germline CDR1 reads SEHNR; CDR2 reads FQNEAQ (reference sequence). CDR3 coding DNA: TGTGCCAGCAGCTTTAGTGAGTTGGATTCACCCCTCCACTTT. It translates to CASSFSELDSPLHF.

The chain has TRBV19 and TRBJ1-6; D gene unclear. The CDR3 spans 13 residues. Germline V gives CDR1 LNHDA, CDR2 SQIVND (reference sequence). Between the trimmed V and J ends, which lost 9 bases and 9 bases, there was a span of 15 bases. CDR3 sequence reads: CASSFLLSSPLHF. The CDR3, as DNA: TGTGCCAGCAGCTTTCTACTGAGTTCACCCCTCCACTTT.